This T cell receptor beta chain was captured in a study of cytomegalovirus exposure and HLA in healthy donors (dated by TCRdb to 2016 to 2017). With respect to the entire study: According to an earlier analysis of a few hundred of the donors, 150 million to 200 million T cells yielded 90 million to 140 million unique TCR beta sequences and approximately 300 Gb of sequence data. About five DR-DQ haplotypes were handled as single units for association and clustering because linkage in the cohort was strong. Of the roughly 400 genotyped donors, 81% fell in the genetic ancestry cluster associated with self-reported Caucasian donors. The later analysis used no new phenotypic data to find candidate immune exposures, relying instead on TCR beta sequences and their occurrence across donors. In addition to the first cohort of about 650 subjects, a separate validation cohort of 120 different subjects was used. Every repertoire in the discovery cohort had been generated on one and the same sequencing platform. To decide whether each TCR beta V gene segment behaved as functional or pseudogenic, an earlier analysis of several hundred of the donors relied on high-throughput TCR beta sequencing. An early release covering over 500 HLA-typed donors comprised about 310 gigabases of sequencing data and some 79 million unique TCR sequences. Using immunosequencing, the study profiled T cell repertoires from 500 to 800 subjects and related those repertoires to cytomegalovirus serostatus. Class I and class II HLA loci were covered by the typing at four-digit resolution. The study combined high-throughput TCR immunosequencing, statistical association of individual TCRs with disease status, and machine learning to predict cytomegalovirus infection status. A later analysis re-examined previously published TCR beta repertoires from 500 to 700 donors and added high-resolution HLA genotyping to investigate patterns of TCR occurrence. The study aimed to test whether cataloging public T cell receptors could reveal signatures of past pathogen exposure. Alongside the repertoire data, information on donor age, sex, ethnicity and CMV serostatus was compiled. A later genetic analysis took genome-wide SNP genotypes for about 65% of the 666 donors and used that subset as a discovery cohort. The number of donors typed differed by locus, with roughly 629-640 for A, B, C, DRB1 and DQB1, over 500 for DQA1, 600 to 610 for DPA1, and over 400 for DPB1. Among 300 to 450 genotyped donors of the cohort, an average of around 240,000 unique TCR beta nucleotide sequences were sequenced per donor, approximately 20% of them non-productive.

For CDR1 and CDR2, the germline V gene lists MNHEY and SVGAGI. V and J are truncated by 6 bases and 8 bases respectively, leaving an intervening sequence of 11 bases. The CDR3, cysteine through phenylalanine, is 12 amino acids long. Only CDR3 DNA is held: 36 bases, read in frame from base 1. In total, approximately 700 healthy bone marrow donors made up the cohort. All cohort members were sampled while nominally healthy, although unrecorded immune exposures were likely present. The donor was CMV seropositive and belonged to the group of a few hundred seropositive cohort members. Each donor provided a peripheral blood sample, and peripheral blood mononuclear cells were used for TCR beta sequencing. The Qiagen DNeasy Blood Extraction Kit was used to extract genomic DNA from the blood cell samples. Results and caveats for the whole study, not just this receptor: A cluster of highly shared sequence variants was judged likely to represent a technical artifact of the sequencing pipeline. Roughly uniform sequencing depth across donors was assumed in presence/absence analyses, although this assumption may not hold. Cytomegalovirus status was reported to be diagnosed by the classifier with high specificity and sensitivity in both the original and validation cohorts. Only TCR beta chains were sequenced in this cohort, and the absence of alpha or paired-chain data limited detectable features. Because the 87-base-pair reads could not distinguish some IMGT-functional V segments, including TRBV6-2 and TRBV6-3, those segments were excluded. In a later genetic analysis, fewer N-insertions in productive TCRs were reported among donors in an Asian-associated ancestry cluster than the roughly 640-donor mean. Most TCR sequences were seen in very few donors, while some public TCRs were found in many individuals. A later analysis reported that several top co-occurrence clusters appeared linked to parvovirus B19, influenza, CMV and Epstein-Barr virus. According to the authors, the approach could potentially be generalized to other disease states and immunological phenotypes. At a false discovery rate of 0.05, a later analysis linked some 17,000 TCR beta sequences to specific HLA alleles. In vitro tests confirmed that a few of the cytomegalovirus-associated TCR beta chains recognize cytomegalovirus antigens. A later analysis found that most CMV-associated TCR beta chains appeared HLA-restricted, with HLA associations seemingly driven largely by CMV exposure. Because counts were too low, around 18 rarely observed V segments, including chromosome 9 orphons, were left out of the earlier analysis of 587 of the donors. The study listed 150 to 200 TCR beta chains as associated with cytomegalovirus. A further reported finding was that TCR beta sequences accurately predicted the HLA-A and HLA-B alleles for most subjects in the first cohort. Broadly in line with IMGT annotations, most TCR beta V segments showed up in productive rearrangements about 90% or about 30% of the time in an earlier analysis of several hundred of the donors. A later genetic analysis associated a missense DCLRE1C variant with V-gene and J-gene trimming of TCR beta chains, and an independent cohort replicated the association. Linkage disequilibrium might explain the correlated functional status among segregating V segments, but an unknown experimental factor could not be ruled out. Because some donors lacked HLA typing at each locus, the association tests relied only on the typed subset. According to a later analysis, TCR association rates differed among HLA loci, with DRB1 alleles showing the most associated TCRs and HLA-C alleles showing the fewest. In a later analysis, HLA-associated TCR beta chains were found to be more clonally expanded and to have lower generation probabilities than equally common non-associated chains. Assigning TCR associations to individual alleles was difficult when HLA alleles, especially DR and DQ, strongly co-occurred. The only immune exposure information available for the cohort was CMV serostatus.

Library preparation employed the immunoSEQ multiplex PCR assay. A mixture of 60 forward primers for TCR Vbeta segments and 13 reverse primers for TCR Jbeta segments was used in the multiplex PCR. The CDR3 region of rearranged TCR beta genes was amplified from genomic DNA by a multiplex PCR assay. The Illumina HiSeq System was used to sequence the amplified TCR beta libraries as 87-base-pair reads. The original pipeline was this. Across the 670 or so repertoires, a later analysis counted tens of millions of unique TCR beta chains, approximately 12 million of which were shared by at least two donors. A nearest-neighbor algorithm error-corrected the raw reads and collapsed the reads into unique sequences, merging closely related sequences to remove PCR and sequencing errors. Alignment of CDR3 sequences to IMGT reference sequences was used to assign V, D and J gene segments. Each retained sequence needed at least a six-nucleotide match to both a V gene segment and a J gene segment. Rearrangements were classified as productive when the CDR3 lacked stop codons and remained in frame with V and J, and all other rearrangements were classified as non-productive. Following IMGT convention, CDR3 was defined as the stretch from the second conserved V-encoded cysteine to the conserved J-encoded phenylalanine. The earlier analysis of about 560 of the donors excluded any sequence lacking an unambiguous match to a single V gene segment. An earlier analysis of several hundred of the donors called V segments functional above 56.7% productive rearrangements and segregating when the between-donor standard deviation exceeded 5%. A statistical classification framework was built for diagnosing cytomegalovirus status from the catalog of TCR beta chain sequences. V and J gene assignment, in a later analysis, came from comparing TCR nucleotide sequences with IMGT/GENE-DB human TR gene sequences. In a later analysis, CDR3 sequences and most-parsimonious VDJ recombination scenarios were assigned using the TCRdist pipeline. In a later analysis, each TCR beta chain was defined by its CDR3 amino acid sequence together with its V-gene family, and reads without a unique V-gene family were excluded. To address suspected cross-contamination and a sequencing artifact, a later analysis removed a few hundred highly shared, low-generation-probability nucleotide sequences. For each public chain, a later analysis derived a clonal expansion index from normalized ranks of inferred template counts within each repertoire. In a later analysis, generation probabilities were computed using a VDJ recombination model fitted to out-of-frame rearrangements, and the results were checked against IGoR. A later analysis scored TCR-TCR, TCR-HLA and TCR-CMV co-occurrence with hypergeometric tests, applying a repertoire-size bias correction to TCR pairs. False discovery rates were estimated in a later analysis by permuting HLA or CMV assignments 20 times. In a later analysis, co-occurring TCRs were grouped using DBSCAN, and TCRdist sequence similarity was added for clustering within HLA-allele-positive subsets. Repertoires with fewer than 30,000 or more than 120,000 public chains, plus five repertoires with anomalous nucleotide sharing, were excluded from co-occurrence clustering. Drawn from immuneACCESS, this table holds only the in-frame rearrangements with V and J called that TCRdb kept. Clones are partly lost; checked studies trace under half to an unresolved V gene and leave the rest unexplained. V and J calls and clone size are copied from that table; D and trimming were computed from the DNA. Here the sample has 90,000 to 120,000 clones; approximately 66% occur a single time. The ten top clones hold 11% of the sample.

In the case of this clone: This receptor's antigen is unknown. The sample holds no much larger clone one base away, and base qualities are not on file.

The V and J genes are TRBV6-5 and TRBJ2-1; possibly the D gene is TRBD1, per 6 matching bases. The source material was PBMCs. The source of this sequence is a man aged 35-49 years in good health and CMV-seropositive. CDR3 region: CASSQDSHEQFF. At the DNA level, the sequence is TGTGCCAGCAGCCAGGACAGCCATGAGCAGTTCTTC.